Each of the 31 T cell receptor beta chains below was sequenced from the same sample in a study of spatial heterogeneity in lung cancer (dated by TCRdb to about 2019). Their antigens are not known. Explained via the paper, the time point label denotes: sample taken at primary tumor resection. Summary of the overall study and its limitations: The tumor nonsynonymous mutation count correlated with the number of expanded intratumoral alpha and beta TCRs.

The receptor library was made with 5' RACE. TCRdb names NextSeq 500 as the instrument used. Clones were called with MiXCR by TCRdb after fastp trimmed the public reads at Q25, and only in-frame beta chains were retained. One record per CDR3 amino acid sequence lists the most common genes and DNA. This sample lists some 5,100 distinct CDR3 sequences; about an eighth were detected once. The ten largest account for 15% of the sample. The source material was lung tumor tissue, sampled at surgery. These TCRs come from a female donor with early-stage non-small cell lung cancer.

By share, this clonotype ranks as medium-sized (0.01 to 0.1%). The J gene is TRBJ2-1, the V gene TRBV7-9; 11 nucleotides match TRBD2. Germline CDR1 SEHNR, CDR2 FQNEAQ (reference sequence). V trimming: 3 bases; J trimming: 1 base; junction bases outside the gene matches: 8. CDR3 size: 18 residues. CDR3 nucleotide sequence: TGTGCCAGCAGCTTCCCTGTAATAGCGGGAGGGTCCTACAATGAGCAGTTCTTC. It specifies CASSFPVIAGGSYNEQFF.

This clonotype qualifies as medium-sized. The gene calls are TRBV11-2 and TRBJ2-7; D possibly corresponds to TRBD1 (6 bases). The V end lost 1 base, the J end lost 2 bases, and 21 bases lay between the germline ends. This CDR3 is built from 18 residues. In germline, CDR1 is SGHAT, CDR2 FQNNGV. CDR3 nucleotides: TGTGCCAGCAGCTTAGGGAGATGGTACCCGACAGGCACCTACGAGCAGTACTTC. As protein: CASSLGRWYPTGTYEQYF.

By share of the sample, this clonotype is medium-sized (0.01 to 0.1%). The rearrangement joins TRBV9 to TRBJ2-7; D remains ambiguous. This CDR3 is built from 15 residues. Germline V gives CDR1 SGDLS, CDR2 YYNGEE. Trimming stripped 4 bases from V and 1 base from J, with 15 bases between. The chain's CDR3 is CASSPARTLSYEQYV. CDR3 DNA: TGTGCCAGCAGCCCAGCTCGGACGCTATCCTACGAGCAGTACGTC.

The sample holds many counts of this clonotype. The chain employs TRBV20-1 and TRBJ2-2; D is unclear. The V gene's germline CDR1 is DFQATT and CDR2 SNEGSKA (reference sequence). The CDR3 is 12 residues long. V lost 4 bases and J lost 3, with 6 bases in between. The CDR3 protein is CSAKKDTGELFF. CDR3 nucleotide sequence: TGCAGTGCTAAGAAGGACACCGGGGAGCTGTTTTTT.

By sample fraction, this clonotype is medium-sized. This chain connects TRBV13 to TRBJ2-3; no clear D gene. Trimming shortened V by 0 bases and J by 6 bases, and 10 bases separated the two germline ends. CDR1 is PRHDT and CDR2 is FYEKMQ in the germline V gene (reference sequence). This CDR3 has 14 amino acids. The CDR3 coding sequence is TGTGCCAGCAGCTTAGGACGAGGACCGGATACGCAGTATTTT. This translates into CASSLGRGPDTQYF.

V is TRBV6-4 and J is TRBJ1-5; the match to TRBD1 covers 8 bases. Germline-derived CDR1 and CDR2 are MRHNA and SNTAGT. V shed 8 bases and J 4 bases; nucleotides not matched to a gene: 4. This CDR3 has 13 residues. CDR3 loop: CASRDRLNQPQHF. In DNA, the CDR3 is TGTGCCAGCCGGGACAGGCTAAATCAGCCCCAGCATTTT.

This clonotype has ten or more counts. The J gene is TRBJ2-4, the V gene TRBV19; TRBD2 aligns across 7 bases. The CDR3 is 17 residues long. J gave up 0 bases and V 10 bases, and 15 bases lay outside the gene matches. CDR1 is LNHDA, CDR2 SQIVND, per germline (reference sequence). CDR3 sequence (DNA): TGTGCCACCAAAGACGGTTCTAGCGGATTAGCCAAAAACATTCAGTACTTC. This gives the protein CATKDGSSGLAKNIQYF.

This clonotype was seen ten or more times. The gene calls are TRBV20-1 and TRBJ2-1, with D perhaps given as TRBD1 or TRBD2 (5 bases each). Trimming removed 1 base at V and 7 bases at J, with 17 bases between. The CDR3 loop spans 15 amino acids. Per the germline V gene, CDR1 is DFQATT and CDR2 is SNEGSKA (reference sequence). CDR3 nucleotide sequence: TGCAGTGCTAGAGCCCCCAGGGAGAGTCTAAATGAGCAGTTCTTC. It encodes CSARAPRESLNEQFF.

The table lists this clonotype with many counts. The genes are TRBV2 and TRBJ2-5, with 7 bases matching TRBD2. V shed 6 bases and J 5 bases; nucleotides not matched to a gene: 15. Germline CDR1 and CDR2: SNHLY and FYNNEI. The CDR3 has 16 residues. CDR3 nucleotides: TGTGCCAGCAGCAGGGACGGAGGACTAGTCGGGGAGACCCAGTACTTC. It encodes CASSRDGGLVGETQYF.

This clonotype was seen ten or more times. This chain's CDR3 is CASSLASQGGFQPQHF. The CDR3 coding sequence is TGTGCCAGCAGCTTAGCGAGCCAGGGGGGTTTTCAGCCCCAGCATTTT. This chain joins TRBV7-2 and TRBJ1-5; 7 bases match TRBD1. CDR1 is SGHTA and CDR2 is FQGNSA in the germline V gene. CDR3 length: 16 amino acids. Germline trimming cut 0 bases from V and 6 bases from J; bases unmatched to any gene: 8. The entire variable domain, with the rest obtained from reference TRBV7-2 and TRBJ1-5, is as follows: GAGVSQSPSNKVTEKGKDVELRCDPISGHTALYWYRQSLGQGLEFLIYFQGNSAPDKSGLPSDRFSAERTGGSVSTLTIQRTQQEDSAVYLCASSLASQGGFQPQHFGDGTRLSIL.

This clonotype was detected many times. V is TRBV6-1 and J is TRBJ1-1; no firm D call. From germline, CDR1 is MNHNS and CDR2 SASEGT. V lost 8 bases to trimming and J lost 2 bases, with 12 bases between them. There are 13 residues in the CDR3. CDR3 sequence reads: CASRNTLNTEAFF. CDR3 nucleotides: TGTGCCAGCCGAAACACCCTAAACACTGAAGCTTTCTTT.

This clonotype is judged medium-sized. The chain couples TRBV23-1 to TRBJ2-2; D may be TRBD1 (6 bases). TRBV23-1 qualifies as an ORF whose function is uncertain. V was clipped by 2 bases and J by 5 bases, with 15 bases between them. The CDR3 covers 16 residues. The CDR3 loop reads CASSQMGARRTGELFF. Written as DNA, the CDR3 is TGCGCCAGCAGTCAAATGGGGGCACGGAGGACCGGGGAGCTGTTTTTT.

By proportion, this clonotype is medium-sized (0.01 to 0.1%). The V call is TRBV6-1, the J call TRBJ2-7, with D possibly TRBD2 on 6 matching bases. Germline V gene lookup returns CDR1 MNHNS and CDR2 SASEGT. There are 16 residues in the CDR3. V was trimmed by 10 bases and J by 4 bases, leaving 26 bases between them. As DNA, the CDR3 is TGTGCCACCCTCGTGCGTGGTCGGGCTCGGGAGTACGAGCAGTACTTC. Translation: CATLVRGRAREYEQYF.

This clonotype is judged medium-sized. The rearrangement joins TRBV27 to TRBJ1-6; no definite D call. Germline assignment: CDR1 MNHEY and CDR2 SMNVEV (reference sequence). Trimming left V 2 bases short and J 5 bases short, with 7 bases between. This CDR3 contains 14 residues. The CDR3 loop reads CASSLRRDNSPLHF. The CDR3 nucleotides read TGTGCCAGCAGTTTAAGACGGGATAATTCACCCCTCCACTTT.

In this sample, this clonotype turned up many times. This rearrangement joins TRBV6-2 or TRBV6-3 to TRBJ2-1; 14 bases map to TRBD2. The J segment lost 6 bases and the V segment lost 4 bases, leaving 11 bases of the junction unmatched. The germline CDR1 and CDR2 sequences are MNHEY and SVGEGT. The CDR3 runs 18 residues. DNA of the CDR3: TGTGCCAGCAGTTCCCCCGGGACTAGCGGGGGAGGGCGCAATGAGCAGTTCTTC. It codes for CASSSPGTSGGGRNEQFF.

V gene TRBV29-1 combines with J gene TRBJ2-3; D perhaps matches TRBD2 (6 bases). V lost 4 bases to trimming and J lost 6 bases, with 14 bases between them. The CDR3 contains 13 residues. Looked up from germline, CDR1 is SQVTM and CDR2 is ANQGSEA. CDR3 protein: CSVVEGGVDTQYF. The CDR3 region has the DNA TGCAGCGTTGTCGAGGGAGGTGTTGATACGCAGTATTTT.

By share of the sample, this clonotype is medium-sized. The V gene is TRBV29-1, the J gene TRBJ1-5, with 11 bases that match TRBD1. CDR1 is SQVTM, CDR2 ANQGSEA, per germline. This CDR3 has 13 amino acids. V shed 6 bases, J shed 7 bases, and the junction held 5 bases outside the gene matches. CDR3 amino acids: CSVGQGAWQPQHF. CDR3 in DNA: TGCAGCGTAGGACAGGGGGCATGGCAGCCCCAGCATTTT.

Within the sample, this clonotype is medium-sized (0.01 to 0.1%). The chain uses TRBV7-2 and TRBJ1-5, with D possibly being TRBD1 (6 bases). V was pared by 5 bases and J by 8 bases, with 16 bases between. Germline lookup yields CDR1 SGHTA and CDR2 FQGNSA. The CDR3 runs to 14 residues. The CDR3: CASSLEGGRKPQHF. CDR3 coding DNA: TGTGCCAGCAGCCTAGAGGGGGGTCGGAAGCCCCAGCATTTT.

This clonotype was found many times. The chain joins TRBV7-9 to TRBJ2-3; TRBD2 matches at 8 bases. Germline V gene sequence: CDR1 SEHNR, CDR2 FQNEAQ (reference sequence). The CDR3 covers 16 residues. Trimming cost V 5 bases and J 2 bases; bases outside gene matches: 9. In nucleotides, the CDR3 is TGTGCCAGCAGCCCCAAGACTAGCGTCGCCACAGATACGCAGTATTTT. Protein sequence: CASSPKTSVATDTQYF.

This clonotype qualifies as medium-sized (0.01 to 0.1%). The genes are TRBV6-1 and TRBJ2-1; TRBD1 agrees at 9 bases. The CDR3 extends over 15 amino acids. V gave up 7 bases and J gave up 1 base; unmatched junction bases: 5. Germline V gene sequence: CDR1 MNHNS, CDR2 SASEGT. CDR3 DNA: TGTGCCAGCATGATGACAGGGGGTTCCTACAATGAGCAGTTCTTC. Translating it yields CASMMTGGSYNEQFF.

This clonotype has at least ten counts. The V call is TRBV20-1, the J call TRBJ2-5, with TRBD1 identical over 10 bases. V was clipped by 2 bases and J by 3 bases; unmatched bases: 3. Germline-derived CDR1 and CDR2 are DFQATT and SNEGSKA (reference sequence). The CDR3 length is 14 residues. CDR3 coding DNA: TGCAGTGCTAGACCGGGGACAGGGGAAGAGACCCAGTACTTC. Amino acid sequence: CSARPGTGEETQYF.

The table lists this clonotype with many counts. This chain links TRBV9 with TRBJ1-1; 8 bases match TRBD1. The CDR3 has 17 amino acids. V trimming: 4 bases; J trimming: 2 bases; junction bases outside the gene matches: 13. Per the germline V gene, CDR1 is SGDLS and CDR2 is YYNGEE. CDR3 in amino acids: CASSSQRWDRPNTEAFF. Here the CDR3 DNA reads TGTGCCAGCAGCTCCCAGAGGTGGGACAGGCCTAACACTGAAGCTTTCTTT.

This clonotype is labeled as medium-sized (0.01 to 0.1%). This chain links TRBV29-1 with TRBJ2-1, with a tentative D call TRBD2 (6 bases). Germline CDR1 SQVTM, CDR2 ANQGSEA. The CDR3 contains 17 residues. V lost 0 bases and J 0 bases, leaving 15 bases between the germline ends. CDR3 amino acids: CSVEDQLALSSYNEQFF. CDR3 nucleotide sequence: TGCAGCGTTGAAGATCAACTAGCTCTGAGCTCCTACAATGAGCAGTTCTTC.

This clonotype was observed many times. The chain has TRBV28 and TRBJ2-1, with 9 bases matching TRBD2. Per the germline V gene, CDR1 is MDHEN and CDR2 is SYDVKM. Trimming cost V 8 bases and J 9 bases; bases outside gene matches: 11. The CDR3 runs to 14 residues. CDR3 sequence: CASFQGGRASEQFF. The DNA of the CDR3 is TGTGCCAGCTTCCAAGGCGGGAGGGCCAGTGAGCAGTTCTTC.

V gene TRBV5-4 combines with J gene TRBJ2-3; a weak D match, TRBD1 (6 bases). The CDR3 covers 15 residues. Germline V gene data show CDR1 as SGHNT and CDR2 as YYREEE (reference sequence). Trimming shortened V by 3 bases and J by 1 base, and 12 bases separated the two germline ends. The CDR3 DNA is TGTGCCAGCAGCTACCCAGGGGCTCGCACAGATACGCAGTATTTT. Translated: CASSYPGARTDTQYF.

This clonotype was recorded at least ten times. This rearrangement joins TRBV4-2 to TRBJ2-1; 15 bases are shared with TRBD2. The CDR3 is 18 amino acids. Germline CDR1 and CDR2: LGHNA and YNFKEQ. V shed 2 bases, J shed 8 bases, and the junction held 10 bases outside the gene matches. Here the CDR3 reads CASSQNPGLAGGYDEQFF. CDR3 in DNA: TGTGCCAGCAGCCAAAATCCGGGACTAGCGGGAGGATATGATGAGCAGTTCTTC.

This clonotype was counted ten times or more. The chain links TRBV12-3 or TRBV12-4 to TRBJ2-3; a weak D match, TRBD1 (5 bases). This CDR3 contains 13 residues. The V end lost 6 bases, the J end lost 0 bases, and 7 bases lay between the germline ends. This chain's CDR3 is CASRTASTDTQYF. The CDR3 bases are TGTGCCAGCAGGACAGCTAGCACAGATACGCAGTATTTT.

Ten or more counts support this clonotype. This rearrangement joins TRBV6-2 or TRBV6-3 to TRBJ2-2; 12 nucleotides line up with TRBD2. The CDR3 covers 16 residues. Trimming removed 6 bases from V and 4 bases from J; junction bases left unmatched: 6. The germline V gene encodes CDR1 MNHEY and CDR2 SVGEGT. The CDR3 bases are TGTGCCAGCAGCACTCTAGCGGGAGGGTCCACCGGGGAGCTGTTTTTT. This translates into CASSTLAGGSTGELFF.

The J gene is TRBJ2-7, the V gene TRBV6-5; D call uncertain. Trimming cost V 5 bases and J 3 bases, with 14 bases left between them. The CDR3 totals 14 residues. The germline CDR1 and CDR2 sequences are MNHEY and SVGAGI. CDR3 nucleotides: TGTGCCAGCAGTGGGTCGAGACGAAACTACGAGCAGTACTTC. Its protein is CASSGSRRNYEQYF.

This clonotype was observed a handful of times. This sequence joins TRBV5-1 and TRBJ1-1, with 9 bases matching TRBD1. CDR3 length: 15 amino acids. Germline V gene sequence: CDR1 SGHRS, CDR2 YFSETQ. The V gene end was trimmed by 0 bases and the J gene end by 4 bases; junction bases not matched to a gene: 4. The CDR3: CASSLAGQGITEAFF. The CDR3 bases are TGCGCCAGCAGCTTGGCGGGACAGGGCATCACTGAAGCTTTCTTT.

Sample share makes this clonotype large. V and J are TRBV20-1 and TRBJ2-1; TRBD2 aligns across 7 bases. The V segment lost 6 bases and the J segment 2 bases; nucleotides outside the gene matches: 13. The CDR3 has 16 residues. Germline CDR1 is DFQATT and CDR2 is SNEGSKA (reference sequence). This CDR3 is CSARSFREVTYNEQFF. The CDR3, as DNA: TGCAGTGCCCGGTCTTTTCGGGAGGTTACCTACAATGAGCAGTTCTTC.